This T cell receptor (beta chain) came from a study of shared clonotypes between healthy human individuals. General study findings and limits: Sequencing depth was expected to influence donor clonotype sharing. Larger richness was generally estimated for naive than memory subsets.

Per germline, CDR1 SGHKS and CDR2 YYEKEE (reference sequence). There are 15 residues in the CDR3. Trimming cost V 1 base and J 8 bases, with 18 bases left between them. The naive CD8 fraction comprised CD45RO-negative cells positively selected for CCR7 and excluded terminally differentiated effector memory CD45RA+ cells. About this clone: The antigen remains unidentified.

Assay used: immunoSEQ multiplex PCR; TCRdb lists only in-frame clones, some missing. The table shows roughly 2,000,000 clones, with about 95% occurring only once. The sequence came from a man between 18 and 35 years old in good health. Material for sequencing was naive CD8+ T cells sorted from blood. This chain connects TRBV5-5 to TRBJ1-2; perhaps TRBD1 as D (5 bases). CDR3 loop: CASSLRDFPKGGYTF. CDR3 nucleotide sequence: TGTGCCAGCAGCTTGCGGGACTTTCCGAAGGGAGGCTACACCTTC.